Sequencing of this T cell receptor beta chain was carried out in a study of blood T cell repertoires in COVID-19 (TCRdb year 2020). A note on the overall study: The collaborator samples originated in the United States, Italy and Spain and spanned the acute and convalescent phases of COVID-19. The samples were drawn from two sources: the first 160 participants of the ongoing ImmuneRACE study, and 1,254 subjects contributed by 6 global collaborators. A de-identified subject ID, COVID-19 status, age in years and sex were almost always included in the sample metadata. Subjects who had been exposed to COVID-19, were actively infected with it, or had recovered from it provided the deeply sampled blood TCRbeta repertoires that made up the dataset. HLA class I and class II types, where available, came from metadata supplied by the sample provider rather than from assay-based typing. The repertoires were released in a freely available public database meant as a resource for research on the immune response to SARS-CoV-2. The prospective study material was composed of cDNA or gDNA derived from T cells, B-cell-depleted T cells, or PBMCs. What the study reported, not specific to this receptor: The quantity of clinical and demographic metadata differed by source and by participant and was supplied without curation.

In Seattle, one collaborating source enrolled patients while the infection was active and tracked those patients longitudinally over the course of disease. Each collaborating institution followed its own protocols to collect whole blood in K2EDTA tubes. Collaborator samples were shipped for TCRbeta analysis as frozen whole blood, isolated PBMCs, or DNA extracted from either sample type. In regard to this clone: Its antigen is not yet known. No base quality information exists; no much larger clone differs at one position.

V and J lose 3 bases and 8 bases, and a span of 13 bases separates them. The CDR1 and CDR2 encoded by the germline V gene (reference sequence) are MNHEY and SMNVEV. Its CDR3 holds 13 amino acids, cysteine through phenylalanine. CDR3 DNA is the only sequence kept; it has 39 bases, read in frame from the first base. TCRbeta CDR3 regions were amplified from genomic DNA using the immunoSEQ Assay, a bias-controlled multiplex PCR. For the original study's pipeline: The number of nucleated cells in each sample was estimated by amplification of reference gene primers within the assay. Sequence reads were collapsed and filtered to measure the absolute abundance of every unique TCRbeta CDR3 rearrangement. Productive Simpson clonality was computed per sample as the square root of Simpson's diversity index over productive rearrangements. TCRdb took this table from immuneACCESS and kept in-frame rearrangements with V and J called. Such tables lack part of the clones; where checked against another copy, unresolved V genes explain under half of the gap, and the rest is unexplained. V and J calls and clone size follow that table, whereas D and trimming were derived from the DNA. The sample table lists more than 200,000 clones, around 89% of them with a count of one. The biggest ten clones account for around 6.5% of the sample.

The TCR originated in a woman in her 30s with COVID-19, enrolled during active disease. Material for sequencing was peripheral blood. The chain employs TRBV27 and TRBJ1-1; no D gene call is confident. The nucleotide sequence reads TGTGCCAGCAGTTTCGGCGGTGGGAGAGAAGCTTTCTTT. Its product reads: CASSFGGGREAFF.